The present T cell receptor beta chain was sequenced within a study of T cell responses to AZD1222 COVID-19 vaccine (dated by TCRdb to the early 2020s). The study in broad terms: Because spike-specific TCR depth and breadth did not differ between the two schedules, AZD1222 recipients who got a second dose at roughly 4 weeks were pooled with those who got a second dose at roughly 12 weeks. A total of more than 230 trial participants underwent TCR sequencing, of whom 207 had received two doses of AZD1222 and about 25 had received two doses of the MenACWY control vaccine. Trial participants were enrolled by age into subgroups of 18-55, 56-69 and 70-plus years, and around 140, 26 and 57 TCR-sequenced participants, respectively, were included in these subgroups. Results the study describes overall, beyond this receptor: Conclusions about previously exposed vaccinees are limited, since just five to seven AZD1222 recipients were seropositive for SARS-CoV-2 at baseline. A significant rise in spike-specific TCR breadth and depth was observed after two AZD1222 doses relative to day 0 and relative to MenACWY recipients. Because no day 14 peak-response samples were available, repertoires were characterized only after the peak T cell response. In the small 56-69-year group, the increase in depth fell short of significance, most likely because of low power. Reportedly, almost half of the unique spike-specific TCRs recognized epitopes lying outside the regions that are mutated in the B.1.351 and B.1.1.7 variants. Participants were mostly white British and included more females than males, and it was suggested by the authors that clonal diversity may have been underestimated. CD4 TCRs associated with the vaccine covered the entire spike protein, and the dominant responses were in regions 160-218 and 743-854.

The sample's time point label, in plain terms: baseline before first vaccination. Vaccinee samples were obtained from the UK trials COV001 and COV002, which included a single-blind randomized controlled phase 2/3 trial of AZD1222 (ChAdOx1 nCoV-19) in healthy adults. For TCRbeta chain sequencing, PBMC samples were collected from trial participants at day 0 and at day 28 after the second dose. The CDR3 contains 14 residues, cysteine and phenylalanine counted. The DNA shown is the 42-base CDR3, in frame from base 1. Germline trimming: 4 bases from V, 0 bases from J; junction bases outside gene matches: 0. CDR1 and CDR2 are read off the germline V gene as ENHRY and SYGVKD. The CDR3 regions of human TCRbeta chains were subjected to immunosequencing. Per the original workflow: TCRs in the repertoires were compared against a reference library of SARS-CoV-2-specific TCRs that had been generated with the MIRA antigen-specificity platform. Breadth was defined as the fraction of unique TCRs that were SARS-CoV-2-associated, and depth was defined as the fraction of total T cells that were SARS-CoV-2-associated. Each spike-specific TCR was assigned to its reactive spike region and to a CD4 or CD8 class using the MIRA data. Log10-transformed breadth and depth values were compared by one-way ANOVA with Sidak's multiple comparisons tests. The clones in this table, taken by TCRdb from immuneACCESS, are in-frame only. Not every clone is retained; where verified, under half of the shortfall comes from an unresolved V gene, and the cause of the rest is unknown. The V and J calls and clone size were taken over from that table, and D and trimming were inferred from the DNA. Present in this sample are about 110,000 clones, 85% to 95% of which were seen just once. The top ten clonotypes cover under 10% of the sample.

Concerning this clone itself: Its antigen is still unknown. Base qualities are not provided; no much larger clone lies one nucleotide away.

The sequence is built from TRBV10-3 and TRBJ1-3; TRBD1 aligns with 7 central bases. The material sequenced was peripheral blood, taken on day 0 of AZD1222 vaccination. This receptor was obtained from an adult in good health. The DNA is TGTGCCATCAGTGGGACAGGCTCTGGAAACACCATATATTTT. It encodes CAISGTGSGNTIYF.